This TCR beta chain derives from a study of blood T cell repertoires in COVID-19. Looking at the study overall: Researchers got acute and convalescent COVID-19 samples from the United States, Italy and Spain.

The germline gives CDR1 LGHNA, CDR2 YNFKEQ. V shed 4 bases, J shed 5 bases, and the junction held 4 bases outside the gene matches. The CDR3 is 14 amino acids. Source study methods: Reference gene primer amplification gave nucleated cell count estimates. Only in-frame clones appear in the TCRdb table, and some are missing; sequencing was by immunoSEQ multiplex PCR. From that table come the V and J calls and clone size; the DNA was used to work out D and trimming. This table holds 180,000 or so clones, around 80% found once. This TCR was recovered from a woman aged 80 or over with COVID-19, enrolled during active disease. Sample: peripheral blood. The gene calls are TRBV4-2 and TRBJ2-7; 11 bases are shared with TRBD1. DNA of the CDR3: TGTGCCAGCAGCCTGGGGGGACAGGGGGACGAGCAGTACTTC. This encodes CASSLGGQGDEQYF.